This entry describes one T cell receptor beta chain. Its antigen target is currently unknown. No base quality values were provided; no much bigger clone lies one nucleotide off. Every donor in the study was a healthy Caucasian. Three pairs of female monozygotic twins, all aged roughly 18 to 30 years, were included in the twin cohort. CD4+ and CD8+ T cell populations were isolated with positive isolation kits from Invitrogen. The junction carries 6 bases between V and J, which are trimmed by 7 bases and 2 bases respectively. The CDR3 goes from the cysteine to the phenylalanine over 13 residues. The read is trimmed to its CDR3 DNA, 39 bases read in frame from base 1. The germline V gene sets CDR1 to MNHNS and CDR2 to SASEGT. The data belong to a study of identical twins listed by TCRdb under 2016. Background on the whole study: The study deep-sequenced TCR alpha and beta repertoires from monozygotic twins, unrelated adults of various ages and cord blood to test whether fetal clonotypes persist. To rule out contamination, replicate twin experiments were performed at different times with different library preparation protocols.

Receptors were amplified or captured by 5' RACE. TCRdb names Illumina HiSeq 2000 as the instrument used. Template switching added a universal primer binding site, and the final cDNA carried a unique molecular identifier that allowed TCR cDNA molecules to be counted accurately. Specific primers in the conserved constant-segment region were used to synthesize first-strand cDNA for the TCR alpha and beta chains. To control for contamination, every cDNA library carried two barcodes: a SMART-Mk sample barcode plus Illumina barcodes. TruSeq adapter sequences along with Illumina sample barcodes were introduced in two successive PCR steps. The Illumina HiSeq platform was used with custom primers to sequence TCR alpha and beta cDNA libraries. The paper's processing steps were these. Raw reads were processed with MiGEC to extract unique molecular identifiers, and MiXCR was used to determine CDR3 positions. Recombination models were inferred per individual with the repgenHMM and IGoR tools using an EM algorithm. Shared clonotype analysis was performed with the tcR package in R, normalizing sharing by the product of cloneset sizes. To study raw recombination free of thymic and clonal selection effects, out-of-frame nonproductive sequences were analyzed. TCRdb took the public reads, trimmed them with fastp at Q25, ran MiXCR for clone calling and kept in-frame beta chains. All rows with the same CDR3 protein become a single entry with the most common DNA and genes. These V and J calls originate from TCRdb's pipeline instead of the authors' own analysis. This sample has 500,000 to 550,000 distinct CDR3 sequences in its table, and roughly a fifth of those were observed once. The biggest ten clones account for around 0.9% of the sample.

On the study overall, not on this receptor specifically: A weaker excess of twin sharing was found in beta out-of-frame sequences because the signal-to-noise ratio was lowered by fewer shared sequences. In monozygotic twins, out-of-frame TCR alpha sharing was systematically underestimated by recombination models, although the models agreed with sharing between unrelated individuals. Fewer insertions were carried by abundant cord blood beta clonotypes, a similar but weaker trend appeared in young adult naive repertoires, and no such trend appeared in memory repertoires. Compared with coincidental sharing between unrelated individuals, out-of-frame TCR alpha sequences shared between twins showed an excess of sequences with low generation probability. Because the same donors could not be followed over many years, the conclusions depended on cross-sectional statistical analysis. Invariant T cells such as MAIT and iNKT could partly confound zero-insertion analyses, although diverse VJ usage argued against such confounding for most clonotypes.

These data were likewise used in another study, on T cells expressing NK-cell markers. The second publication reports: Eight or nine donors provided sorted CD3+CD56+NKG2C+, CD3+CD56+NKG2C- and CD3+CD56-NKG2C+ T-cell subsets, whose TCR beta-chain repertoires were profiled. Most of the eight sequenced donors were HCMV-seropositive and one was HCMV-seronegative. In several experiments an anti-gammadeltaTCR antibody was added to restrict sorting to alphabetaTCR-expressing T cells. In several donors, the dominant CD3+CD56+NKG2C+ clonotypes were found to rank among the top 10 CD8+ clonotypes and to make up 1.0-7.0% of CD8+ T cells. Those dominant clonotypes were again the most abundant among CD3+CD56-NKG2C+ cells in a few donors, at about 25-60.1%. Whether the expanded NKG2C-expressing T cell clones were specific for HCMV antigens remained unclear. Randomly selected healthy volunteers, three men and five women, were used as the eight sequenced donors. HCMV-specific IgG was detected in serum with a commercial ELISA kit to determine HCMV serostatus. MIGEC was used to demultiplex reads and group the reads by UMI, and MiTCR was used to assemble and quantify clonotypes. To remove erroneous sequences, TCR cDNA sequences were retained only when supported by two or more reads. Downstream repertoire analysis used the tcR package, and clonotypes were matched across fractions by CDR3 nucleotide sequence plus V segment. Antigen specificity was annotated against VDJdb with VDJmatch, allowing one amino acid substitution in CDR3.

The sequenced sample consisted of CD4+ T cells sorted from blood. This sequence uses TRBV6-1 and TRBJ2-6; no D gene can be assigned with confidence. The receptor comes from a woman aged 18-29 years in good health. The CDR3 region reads CASTRAGANVLTF. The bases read TGTGCCAGCACCCGGGCTGGGGCCAACGTCCTGACTTTC.